This T cell receptor (beta chain) was sequenced for a study of blood T cell repertoires in COVID-19. Study-level background: There were acute and convalescent COVID-19 samples, and they came from the United States, Italy and Spain.

Libraries were prepared by immunoSEQ multiplex PCR; TCRdb keeps only in-frame clonotypes and omits some of them. The table records about 440,000 clones, about nine tenths of them present only once. The TCR sequence derives from a woman aged 50 to 60 with COVID-19, enrolled during active disease. The specimen sequenced was peripheral blood.

The CDR3 protein is CASSIQGVTPLHF. In DNA, the CDR3 is TGTGCCAGTAGTATCCAGGGTGTGACACCCCTCCACTTT. This sequence joins TRBV19 and TRBJ1-6; a weak D match, TRBD1 (5 bases). From germline, CDR1 is LNHDA and CDR2 SQIVND (reference sequence). V was trimmed by 3 bases and J by 11 bases, leaving 11 bases between them. This CDR3 comprises 13 residues. The full variable domain, its missing parts supplied by reference TRBV19 and TRBJ1-6, is DGGITQSPKYLFRKEGQNVTLSCEQNLNHDAMYWYRQDPGQGLRLIYYSQIVNDFQKGDIAEGYSVSREKKESFPLTVTSAQKNPTAFYLCASSIQGVTPLHFGNGTRLTVT.